This T cell receptor (beta chain) was captured by sequencing in a study of blood T cell repertoires in COVID-19. At the level of the study: T cells, B-cell-depleted T cells, or PBMCs provided the cDNA or gDNA that served as material.

There are 17 residues in the CDR3. V lost 0 bases, J lost 8 bases, and 15 bases stayed unmatched. The germline CDR1 and CDR2 sequences are SNHLY and FYNNEI. Cohorts were based on clinical histories the participants reported. In the original processing: Reference gene primer amplification gave estimated nucleated cell counts. Profiling relied on immunoSEQ multiplex PCR, and the TCRdb table lists in-frame clones only, not all of them. V and J calls plus clone size are reproduced from that table; the DNA served to infer D and trimming. Of around 200,000 clones listed, about 86% are singletons. The genes are TRBV2 and TRBJ1-2; 7 bases are a match to TRBD1. The receptor comes from a young woman who had been exposed to COVID-19. Sample: PBMCs or T cells enriched from blood (not recorded which). CDR3 amino acids: CASSEADTGTVRWGYTF. Here the CDR3 DNA reads TGTGCCAGCAGTGAAGCCGACACCGGGACAGTCCGCTGGGGCTACACCTTC. Full variable domain (remainder filled in from reference TRBV2 and TRBJ1-2): EPEVTQTPSHQVTQMGQEVILRCVPISNHLYFYWYRQILGQKVEFLVSFYNNEISEKSEIFDDQFSVERPDGSNFTLKIRSTKLEDSAMYFCASSEADTGTVRWGYTFGSGTRLTVV.